The entry below describes one TCR beta chain. This sample is drawn from a study of blood T cell repertoires in COVID-19. As handled by the study authors: Researchers report that nucleated cell counts were estimated from reference gene primer amplification. Clones were read by immunoSEQ multiplex PCR, and TCRdb kept only the in-frame ones, dropping some. From that table come the V and J calls and clone size; the DNA was used to work out D and trimming. Seen here are about 120,000 clones, more than 80% observed once, and the top ten hold 8% to 13%. V was pared by 3 bases and J by 0 bases, with 11 bases between. From germline, CDR1 is MNHNS and CDR2 SASEGT. The length of the CDR3 is 15 residues.

What was sequenced was peripheral blood. This TCR was sampled from a human donor in a cohort sampled during active COVID-19. The chain is built from TRBV6-1 and TRBJ1-1; D remains unclear. The CDR3 loop is CASSEPNGVNTEAFF. The CDR3 DNA reads TGTGCCAGCAGTGAGCCCAACGGGGTGAACACTGAAGCTTTCTTT.